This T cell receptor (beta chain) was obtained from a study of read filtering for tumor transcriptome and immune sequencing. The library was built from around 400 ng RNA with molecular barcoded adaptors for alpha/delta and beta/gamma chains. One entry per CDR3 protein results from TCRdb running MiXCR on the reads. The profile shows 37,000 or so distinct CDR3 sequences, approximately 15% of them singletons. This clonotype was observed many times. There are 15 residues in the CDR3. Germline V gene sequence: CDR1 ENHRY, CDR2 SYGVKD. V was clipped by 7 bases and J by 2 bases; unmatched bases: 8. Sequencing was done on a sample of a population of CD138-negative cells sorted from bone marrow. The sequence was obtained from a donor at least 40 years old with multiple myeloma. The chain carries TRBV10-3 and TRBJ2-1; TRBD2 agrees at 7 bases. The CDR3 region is CAIKGSGGAYNEQFF. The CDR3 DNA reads TGTGCCATCAAAGGCTCGGGAGGTGCCTACAATGAGCAGTTCTTC.